The clone carrying this T cell receptor beta chain was recorded a few times. This entry comes from a study of response to subunit inactivated influenza vaccine. The CDR3 loop spans 13 amino acids. Per the germline V gene, CDR1 is SQVTM and CDR2 is ANQGSEA. The junction had 6 bases not matched to a gene; V was cut back by 4 bases and J by 6 bases. TCRdb analysed the RT-PCR reads with MiXCR anew, one entry per CDR3 protein. This sample has approximately 530,000 distinct CDR3 sequences; roughly 13% occur once, and the top ten carry around 13%. Source: PBMCs from blood, taken more than 35 days after vaccination. This TCR came from a man between 45 and 60 years old who received an inactivated influenza vaccine. The gene calls are TRBV29-1 and TRBJ2-1; 7 bases line up with TRBD1. CDR3 sequence: CSVGTGTFNEQFF. The CDR3 bases are TGCAGCGTTGGGACAGGTACTTTCAATGAGCAGTTCTTC.